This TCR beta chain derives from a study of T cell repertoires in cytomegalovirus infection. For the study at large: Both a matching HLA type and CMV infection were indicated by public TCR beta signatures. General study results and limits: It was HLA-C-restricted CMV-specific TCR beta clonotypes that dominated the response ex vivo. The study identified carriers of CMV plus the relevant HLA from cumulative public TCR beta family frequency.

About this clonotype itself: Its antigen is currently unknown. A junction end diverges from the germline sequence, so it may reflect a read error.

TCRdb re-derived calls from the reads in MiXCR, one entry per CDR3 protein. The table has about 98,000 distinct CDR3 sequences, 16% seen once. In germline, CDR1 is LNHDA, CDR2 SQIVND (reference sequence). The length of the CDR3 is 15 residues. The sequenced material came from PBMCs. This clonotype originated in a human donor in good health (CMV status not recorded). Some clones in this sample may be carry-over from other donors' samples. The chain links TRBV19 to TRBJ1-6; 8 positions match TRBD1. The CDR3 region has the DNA TGTGCCAGTAGTACCCCCGGGACAGGAAATTCACCCCTCTACTTT. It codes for CASSTPGTGNSPLYF.